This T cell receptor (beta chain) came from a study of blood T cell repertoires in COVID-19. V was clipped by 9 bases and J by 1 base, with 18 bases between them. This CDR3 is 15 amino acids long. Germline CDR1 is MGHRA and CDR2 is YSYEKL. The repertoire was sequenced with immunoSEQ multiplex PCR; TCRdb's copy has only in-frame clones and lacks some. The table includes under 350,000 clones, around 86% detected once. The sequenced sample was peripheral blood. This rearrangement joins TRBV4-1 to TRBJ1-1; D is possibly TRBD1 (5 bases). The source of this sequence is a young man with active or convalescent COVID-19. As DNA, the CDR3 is TGCGCCAGTGCAGGACCGACGCAGGGGAACACTGAAGCTTTCTTT. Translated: CASAGPTQGNTEAFF.